This TCR beta chain came from a study of blood T cell repertoires in COVID-19. As for the study in general: Acute and convalescent COVID-19 samples came from the United States, Italy and Spain.

J gave up 0 bases and V 1 base, and 14 bases lay outside the gene matches. This CDR3 region has 19 residues. CDR1 is SEHNR and CDR2 is FQNEAQ in the germline V gene (reference sequence). Individuals aged about 18 to 89 years were recruited from about two dozen US areas. Participants' reported clinical history set cohort assignment. The repertoire was sequenced with immunoSEQ multiplex PCR; TCRdb's copy has only in-frame clones and lacks some. The sample yields over 350,000 clones, 88% seen once. The specimen was PBMCs or T cells enriched from blood (not recorded which). The sequence derives from a woman in her thirties with acute COVID-19. This chain links TRBV7-9 with TRBJ1-2, with 7 bases aligning to TRBD1. This CDR3 is CASSLERMRRGTANYGYTF. The CDR3 region has the DNA TGTGCCAGCAGCTTAGAACGGATGCGCAGGGGGACCGCTAACTATGGCTACACCTTC.